The clone carrying this T cell receptor beta chain was observed many times. Its specificity is not known. This CDR3 comprises 12 residues. CDR1 and CDR2 (germline): MDHEN, SYDVKM. This sample was included in a study of blood T cells in healthy people across ages. The study's findings and limits: Roughly linear declines in TCR beta diversity per million T cells occurred with age.

The second PCR ran roughly 7 to 12 cycles with a sample-barcoded 5' primer and J-beta primers. TCRdb redid the calling of the 5' RACE reads with MiXCR, one entry per CDR3 protein. The sample has 750,000 to 950,000 distinct CDR3 sequences; under 30% are singletons. This sample was shared with a second study, whose subject was T cells of mothers and their children. As that study records: A few mothers and their six children, all healthy Caucasians, donated. When mothers and children were related, their normalized repertoire overlap, which was always slightly higher, did not differ significantly from that of unrelated pairs.

The chain links TRBV28 to TRBJ2-5, with D possibly being TRBD1 (7 bases). The J call could be wrong; TRBJ2-7 is a better fit for the DNA end. Input material: blood. The sequence was collected from a boy aged 5-17 years in good health. Here the CDR3 DNA reads TGTGCCAGCAGTTTCCAGGGGGGCGAGCAGTACTTC. Protein sequence: CASSFQGGEQYF.